This entry is about one T cell receptor (beta chain). The data stem from a study of blood T cell repertoires in COVID-19. Study-wide background: Samples taken during acute and convalescent COVID-19 were collected in the United States, Italy and Spain.

The germline V gene has CDR1 SGDLS and CDR2 YYNGEE. The V end was cut by 0 bases, the J end by 0 bases, with 10 bases between. CDR3 length: 16 amino acids. The data were produced by immunoSEQ multiplex PCR, yet TCRdb's version contains in-frame clones alone and is incomplete. The top ten hold about 0.6% of the sample, which has approximately 440,000 clones, less than 95% seen once. Ages ranged from roughly 18 to 100 years, with residence in around 24 US areas. Grouping used clinical history reported by participants in a survey and questionnaire. The chain carries TRBV9 and TRBJ1-3, with D hard to call. The receptor comes from a man aged 18 to 35 who had recovered from COVID-19. The sequencing sample was made of PBMCs or T cells enriched from blood (not recorded which). Here the CDR3 reads CASSVATVVSGNTIYF. DNA of the CDR3: TGTGCCAGCAGCGTAGCTACGGTAGTCTCTGGAAACACCATATATTTT.